The T cell receptor (beta chain) described here comes from a study of TIL therapy for anti-PD-1-resistant metastatic lung cancer. Study background: Progressing patients received lymphodepletion, expanded TIL infusion and IL-2. Tumors had a median PD-L1 proportion score of about 6%. Most patients had lung adenocarcinoma; a few tumors were EGFR-mutant, two ALK-rearranged; half smoked currently or formerly. General study findings and limits: This highly selected cohort may not generalize to typical lung cancer patients.

Time point indicated: pre-treatment sample, taken before nivolumab and TIL therapy. Germline-derived CDR1 and CDR2 are ENHRY and SYGVKD. V was cut by 7 bases and J by 6 bases, with 18 bases left in between. The CDR3 spans 15 residues. This was the immunoSEQ v3 assay. Sequencing used immunoSEQ multiplex PCR; TCRdb keeps in-frame clones, though not all of them. The table includes some 52,000 clones, roughly 85% detected once. Concerning this clone: Its antigen remains unknown.

The chain combines TRBV10-3 with TRBJ2-2; D is undetermined. The source was blood, collected at baseline. The TCR was taken from a woman aged 25-85 years with non-small cell lung cancer. The CDR3 reads CAIKLSAQVPGELFF. CDR3 in DNA: TGTGCCATCAAGTTGTCCGCCCAGGTTCCCGGGGAGCTGTTTTTT.